This T cell receptor beta chain came from a study of T cell responses to AZD1222 COVID-19 vaccine. Study results and caveats: Without day 14 samples, only post-peak T cell repertoires were studied. Recipients of AZD1222 seropositive at baseline numbered only 5 to 7.

The CDR3 runs to 16 residues. Per germline, CDR1 SGHRS and CDR2 YFSETQ. Trimming removed 0 bases from V and 5 bases from J; junction bases left unmatched: 9. On this clone: Antigen: not known.

Only in-frame clones appear in the TCRdb table, and some are missing; sequencing was by immunoSEQ multiplex PCR. The table has around 30,000 clones, roughly nine tenths seen once. This clonotype originated in an adult in good health. The chain has TRBV5-1 and TRBJ2-7; TRBD2 matches 9 bases. The material was peripheral blood, obtained on day 0 of AZD1222 vaccination. CDR3 amino acids: CASSLVVSGGYNEQYF. The CDR3, as DNA: TGCGCCAGCAGCTTGGTGGTTAGCGGGGGTTACAACGAGCAGTACTTC.